This T cell receptor beta chain was identified in a study of T cells in localized non-small cell lung cancer. Study-level results: The study linked higher blood T cell density to longer overall survival.

The table came from immunoSEQ multiplex PCR; TCRdb's copy has only in-frame clones and leaves some out. Here the sample spans fewer than 25,000 clones, about nine tenths being singletons. The germline V gene has CDR1 SQVTM and CDR2 ANQGSEA. V was trimmed by 5 bases and J by 0 bases, leaving 17 bases between them. CDR3 length equals 15 residues. This clone has more than one count but fewer than ten. Its antigen is undetermined. The source is a woman aged 35 to 70 with stage I lung adenocarcinoma. Sample: peripheral blood, taken before any cancer treatment. The chain employs TRBV29-1 and TRBJ2-7; D could derive from TRBD1 or TRBD2 (5 bases each). CDR3 amino acids: CSVRGAWGTSYEQYF. The CDR3 DNA sequence: TGCAGCGTTCGTGGGGCGTGGGGGACCTCCTACGAGCAGTACTTC.